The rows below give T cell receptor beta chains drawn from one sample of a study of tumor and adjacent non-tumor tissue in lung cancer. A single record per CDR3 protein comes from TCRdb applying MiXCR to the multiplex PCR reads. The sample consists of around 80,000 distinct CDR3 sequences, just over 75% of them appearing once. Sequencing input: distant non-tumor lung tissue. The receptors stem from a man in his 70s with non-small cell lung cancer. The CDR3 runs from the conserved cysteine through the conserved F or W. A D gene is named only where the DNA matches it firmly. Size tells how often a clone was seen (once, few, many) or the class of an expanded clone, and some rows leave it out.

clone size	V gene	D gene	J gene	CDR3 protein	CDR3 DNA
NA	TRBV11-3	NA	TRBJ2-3	CACTRREVITDTQYF	TGTGCCTGCACTCGTCGGGAAGTAATCACAGATACACAGTATTTT
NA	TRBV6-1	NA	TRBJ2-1	CASSEDVGLFGYNEQLF	TGTGCCAGCAGTGAAGACGTGGGACTCTTTGGTTACAATGAGCAGCTCTTC
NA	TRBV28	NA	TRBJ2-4	CACRLYPLAKIIQYF	TGTGCCTGCAGATTATATCCTCTAGCCAAAATCATTCAGTACTTC
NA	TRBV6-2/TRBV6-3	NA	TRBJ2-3	CAGNQNEVLVSDTQYF	TGTGCCGGCAATCAGAATGAGGTACTGGTGTCGGATACGCAGTATTTT
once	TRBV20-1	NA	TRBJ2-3	CSAIGKTADRQYF	TGCAGTGCTATAGGAAAGACCGCAGATAGGCAGTATTTT
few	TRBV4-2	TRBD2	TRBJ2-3	CASIRTSGGTNADTQYF	TGTGCCAGCATAAGAACTAGCGGGGGGACAAACGCAGATACGCAGTATTTT
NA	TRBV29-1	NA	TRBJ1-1	CSVHAVGLEAFF	TGCAGCGTCCATGCAGTGGGACTTGAAGCTTTCTTT
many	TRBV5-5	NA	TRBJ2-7	CASSSDGDYEQYF	TGTGCCAGCAGCTCGGACGGAGACTACGAGCAGTACTTC
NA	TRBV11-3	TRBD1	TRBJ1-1	CPSSFRDRTLNTVAFF	TGTCCCAGCAGCTTCCGGGACAGAACCCTCAACACTGTAGCTTTCTTT
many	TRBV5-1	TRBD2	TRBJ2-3	CASSLWLAGGPGDTQYF	TGCGCCAGCAGCTTGTGGCTAGCGGGAGGGCCTGGAGATACGCAGTATTTT
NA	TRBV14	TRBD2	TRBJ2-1	CTSSQDRTRKSEQFF	TGTACCAGCAGCCAAGATCGGACTAGGAAGTCTGAGCAGTTCTTC
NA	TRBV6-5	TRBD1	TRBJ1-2	CASSSRQGVRGYTF	TGTGCCAGCAGTAGTAGACAGGGGGTGAGAGGCTACACCTTC
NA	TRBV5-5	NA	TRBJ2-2	CASSLGVYPGWLFF	TGTGCCAGCAGCTTAGGGGTCTACCCCGGGTGGCTGTTTTTT
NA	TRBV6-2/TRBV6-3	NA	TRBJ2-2	CTSSRINTEELFF	TGTACCAGCAGCAGAATTAACACCGAGGAGCTGTTTTTT
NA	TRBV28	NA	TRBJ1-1	CANSLWPCYYTEAFF	TGTGCCAACAGTTTATGGCCCTGTTACTACACTGAAGCTTTCTTT
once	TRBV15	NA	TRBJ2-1	CATGRESRARGRNNEQFF	TGTGCCACCGGCAGAGAGTCCAGGGCTAGAGGGAGAAATAATGAGCAGTTCTTC
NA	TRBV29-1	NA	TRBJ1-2	CSVTGNYGYTF	TGCAGTGTGACAGGTAACTATGGCTACACATTC
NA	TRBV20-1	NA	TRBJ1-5	CSAQIPGDNQRRHF	TGCAGTGCTCAAATACCCGGGGATAATCAGCGCCGGCATTTT
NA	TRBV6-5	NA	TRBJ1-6	CGSRTHWDKNSPLHF	TGTGGCAGCAGAACCCACTGGGACAAAAATTCACCCCTCCACTTT
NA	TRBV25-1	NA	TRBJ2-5	CASNPVSRQETQYF	TGTGCCAGCAACCCGGTCAGCAGACAAGAGACCCAGTACTTC
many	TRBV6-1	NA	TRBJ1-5	CASDRFNQPQHF	TGTGCCAGCGACAGGTTCAATCAGCCCCAGCATTTT
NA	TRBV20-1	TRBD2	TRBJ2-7	CNARDPSGRYEQYF	TGCAATGCTAGAGATCCGAGCGGGAGATACGAGCAGTACTTC
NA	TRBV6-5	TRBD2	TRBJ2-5	CASNYSSGTVGLTQYF	TGTGCCAGCAATTACTCGAGCGGGACCGTAGGACTGACCCAGTACTTC
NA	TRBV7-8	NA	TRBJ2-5	CASIPRSGPHETQYF	TGTGCTAGCATCCCCCGGAGCGGGCCTCATGAGACCCAGTACTTC
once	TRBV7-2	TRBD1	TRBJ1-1	CASSLRTGPEAFF	TGTGCCAGCAGCCTCCGGACAGGGCCTGAAGCTTTCTTT
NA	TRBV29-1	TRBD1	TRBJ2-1	CSVELLQGQGSGYNEQSF	TGCAGCGTTGAACTGCTTCAGGGACAGGGGAGTGGATACAATGAGCAGTCCTTC
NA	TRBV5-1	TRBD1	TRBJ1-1	CASSLVTGATNTEVFF	TGCGCCAGCAGCTTGGTTACAGGGGCCACGAACACTGAAGTTTTCTTT
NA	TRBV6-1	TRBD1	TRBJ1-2	CTSRGGTGNGYTF	TGTACCAGCAGAGGAGGGACAGGGAATGGCTACACCTTC
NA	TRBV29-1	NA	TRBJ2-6	CSAHSWANVLTF	TGCAGCGCCCACTCTTGGGCAAACGTCCTGACTTTC
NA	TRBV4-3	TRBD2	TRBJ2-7	CASSQEMGLEGPDGSYEQYF	TGCGCCAGCAGCCAAGAAATGGGACTAGAGGGTCCCGACGGCTCCTACGAGCAGTATTTC
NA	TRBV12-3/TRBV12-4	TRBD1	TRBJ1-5	CTSCDRVQPQHF	TGTACCAGCTGCGACAGGGTTCAGCCCCAGCATTTT
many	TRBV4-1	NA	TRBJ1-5	CASSPGPLTNQPQHF	TGCGCCAGCAGCCCAGGGCCACTTACCAATCAGCCCCAGCATTTT
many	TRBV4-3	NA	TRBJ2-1	CASSLKPGYNEQFF	TGCGCCAGCAGCCTTAAGCCGGGTTACAATGAGCAGTTCTTC
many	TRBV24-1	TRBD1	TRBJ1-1	CATSDRDRERAFF	TGTGCCACCAGTGACCGCGACAGGGAGAGGGCTTTCTTT
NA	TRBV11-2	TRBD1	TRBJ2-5	CVSSPGTVGQETQFF	TGTGTCAGCAGCCCGGGGACAGTTGGGCAAGAGACCCAGTTTTTC
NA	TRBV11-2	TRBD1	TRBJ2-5	CATGQAQETQYF	TGTGCCACGGGACAGGCCCAAGAGACCCAGTACTTC
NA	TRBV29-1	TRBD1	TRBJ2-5	CCVGQGFHETQYF	TGCTGCGTCGGACAGGGGTTCCATGAGACCCAGTACTTC
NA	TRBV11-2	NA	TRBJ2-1	CASSLGRNSYNEQFF	TGTGCCAGCAGCTTGGGCAGGAACTCCTACAATGAGCAGTTTTTC
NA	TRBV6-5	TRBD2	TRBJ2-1	CARSLAGGPMNERFF	TGTGCCAGGAGTCTAGCGGGGGGGCCTATGAATGAGCGGTTCTTC
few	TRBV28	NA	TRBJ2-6	CASSPPGTSGANVLTF	TGTGCCAGCAGTCCCCCAGGGACCTCTGGGGCCAACGTCCTGACTTTC
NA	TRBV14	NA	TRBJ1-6	CASSQDRVISPLHF	TGTGCCAGCAGCCAAGATCGGGTAATATCACCCCTCCACTTT
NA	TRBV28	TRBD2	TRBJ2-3	CASSFSGVSTDTQYF	TGTGCCAGCAGTTTTAGCGGGGTTAGCACAGATACGCAATATTTT
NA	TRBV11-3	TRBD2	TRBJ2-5	CASSISGKETQYF	TGTGCGAGCAGTATTAGCGGGAAGGAGACCCAGTACTTC
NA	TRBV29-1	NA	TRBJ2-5	CSMGDRFQETQYF	TGCAGTATGGGCGACAGGTTCCAAGAGACTCAGTACTTC
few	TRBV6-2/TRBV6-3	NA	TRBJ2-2	CVSNRINTGELFF	TGTGTCAGCAACAGAATTAACACCGGGGAGCTGTTTTTT
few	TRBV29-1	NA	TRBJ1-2	CSVLRAGAYGYTF	TGTAGCGTTCTCCGGGCGGGAGCCTATGGCTACACCTTC
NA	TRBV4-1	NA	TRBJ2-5	CASSSEFPVDPQETQYF	TGCGCCAGCAGCTCAGAATTCCCGGTGGATCCACAAGAGACCCAGTACTTC
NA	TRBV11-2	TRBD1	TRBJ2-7	CTSILDQGAPYEQYF	TGTACCAGTATCTTAGATCAGGGGGCCCCCTACGAGCAGTATTTC
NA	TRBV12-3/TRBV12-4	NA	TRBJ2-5	CVSRPSGPGETQYF	TGTGTCAGCCGTCCTTCGGGGCCGGGGGAGACACAGTACTTC
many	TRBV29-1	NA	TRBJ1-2	CSVHPDRLHYGYTF	TGCAGCGTTCACCCCGACAGATTACACTATGGCTACACCTTC
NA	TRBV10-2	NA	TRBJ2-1	CASRSPGPSYNEKLF	TGCGCCAGCAGGTCCCCGGGACCCTCTTATAATGAGAAGTTATTC